Listed here are 23 T cell receptor beta chains from one sample, sequenced in a study of shared clonotypes between healthy human individuals. Profiling relied on immunoSEQ multiplex PCR, and the TCRdb table lists in-frame clones only, not all of them. This sample has 2 million to 2.5 million clones, with 90% to 96% found just once. The specimen sequenced was naive CD4+ T cells sorted from blood. Subset reported: CD45RA+ positively selected. The receptors derive from a man in his late teens or twenties in good health.

This clone was counted a single time. Other DNA sequences in this specimen translate into the identical CDR3. The chain employs TRBV20-1 and TRBJ2-3, with D hard to call. The length of the CDR3 is 11 residues. Trimming cost V 5 bases and J 6 bases, with 9 bases left between them. Germline CDR1 is DFQATT and CDR2 is SNEGSKA (reference sequence). Here the CDR3 DNA reads TGCAGTGCTCCCGGTCGGGATACGCAGTATTTT. Encoded protein: CSAPGRDTQYF.

J is TRBJ2-6 and V is TRBV6-5; 7 bases are a match to TRBD1. The CDR3 is 15 amino acids. J lost 2 bases, V lost 6 bases, and 4 bases had no gene match. The germline gives CDR1 MNHEY, CDR2 SVGAGI. In DNA form, the CDR3 reads TGTGCCAGCAGACCTCAGGGGGCTGGGGCCAACGTCCTGACTTTC. This translates into CASRPQGAGANVLTF.

The chain is built from TRBV19 and TRBJ1-2, with no clear D. CDR1 is LNHDA, CDR2 SQIVND, per germline (reference sequence). V was clipped by 5 bases and J by 4 bases, with 8 bases between them. The CDR3 loop spans 12 amino acids. The CDR3 is CASSRGTYGYTF. As DNA, the CDR3 is TGTGCCAGTAGTCGGGGAACCTATGGCTACACCTTC.

This clone showed up just once. The chain carries TRBV18 and TRBJ2-7; 10 bases map to TRBD1. Germline V gives CDR1 KGHSH, CDR2 LQKENI. With 1 base clipped from V and 7 bases from J, the junction kept 10 bases outside the gene matches. CDR3 size: 16 residues. The CDR3 spells CASSPQPGQGTGEQYF. The CDR3 region has the DNA TGTGCCAGCTCACCACAACCGGGACAGGGGACTGGGGAGCAGTACTTC.

The rearrangement joins TRBV14 to TRBJ1-1; D unclear. Deletions cut 1 base from V and 7 bases from J, with 10 bases between. The CDR3 length is 13 residues. Germline loops: CDR1 SGHDN, CDR2 FVKESK. This chain's CDR3 is CASSQASTLEAFF. The CDR3 coding sequence is TGTGCCAGCAGCCAAGCGTCGACCCTTGAAGCTTTCTTT.

V gene TRBV5-1 combines with J gene TRBJ1-1; 7 bases line up with TRBD1. With V trimmed by 3 bases and J by 6 bases, 8 bases remained unmatched. The CDR3 has 14 residues. Looked up from germline, CDR1 is SGHRS and CDR2 is YFSETQ. The CDR3 loop is CASSSAPGQPEAFF. CDR3 DNA sequence: TGCGCCAGCAGCTCGGCCCCGGGACAGCCTGAAGCTTTCTTT. The variable domain in full, completed from reference TRBV5-1 and TRBJ1-1, reads KAGVTQTPRYLIKTRGQQVTLSCSPISGHRSVSWYQQTPGQGLQFLFEYFSETQRNKGNFPGRFSGRQFSNSRSEMNVSTLELGDSALYLCASSSAPGQPEAFFGQGTRLTVV.

This clone has only one observation. The V gene is TRBV6-1, the J gene TRBJ2-3; no definite D call. The germline CDR1 and CDR2 sequences are MNHNS and SASEGT. V was clipped by 7 bases and J by 5 bases, with 16 bases between them. The CDR3 covers 14 residues. CDR3 DNA sequence: TGTGCCAGCACCGAGCAGAGCCTGGGAGATACGCAGTATTTT. Amino acid sequence: CASTEQSLGDTQYF.

The chain has TRBV6-5 and TRBJ1-5; D is unclear. Trimming took 2 bases from V and 9 from J, leaving 14 bases between them. The CDR3 runs 14 residues. Germline CDR1 is MNHEY and CDR2 is SVGAGI. CDR3 protein: CASSYTRDSSPQHF. CDR3 bases: TGTGCCAGCAGTTACACGAGGGATTCATCGCCCCAGCATTTT.

This clone was observed once. V and J are TRBV6-6 and TRBJ1-5, with D uncertain. Trimming cost V 6 bases and J 0 bases, with 9 bases left between them. Germline V gene lookup returns CDR1 MNHNY and CDR2 SVGAGI (reference sequence). The CDR3 loop spans 14 amino acids. CDR3 protein: CASRGRDSNQPQHF. In DNA form, the CDR3 reads TGTGCCAGCAGGGGCAGAGATAGCAATCAGCCCCAGCATTTT.

This chain uses TRBV7-2 with TRBJ1-2; D remains unclear. CDR3 length: 13 amino acids. Trimming shortened V by 2 bases and J by 5 bases, and 9 bases separated the two germline ends. Germline loops: CDR1 SGHTA, CDR2 FQGNSA. CDR3 sequence: CASSLPGFYGYTF. DNA of the CDR3: TGTGCCAGCAGCTTACCAGGCTTTTATGGCTACACCTTC.

The J gene is TRBJ2-3, the V gene TRBV7-2; 9 bases map to TRBD2. Unmatched junction bases numbered 7, after V lost 5 bases and J lost 4 bases. In germline, CDR1 is SGHTA, CDR2 FQGNSA. The CDR3 has 15 amino acids. DNA for the CDR3: TGTGCCAGCAGCGCGGGGGGGCCGTATTCAGATACGCAGTATTTT. Translation: CASSAGGPYSDTQYF.

The chain combines TRBV5-4 with TRBJ2-5, with 8 positions matching TRBD1. CDR3 length: 16 amino acids. Trimming cost V 4 bases and J 4 bases; bases outside gene matches: 12. CDR1 is SGHNT and CDR2 is YYREEE in the germline V gene (reference sequence). The CDR3: CASSRLGTGLRETQYF. CDR3 nucleotide sequence: TGTGCCAGCAGCCGACTCGGGACAGGCTTGCGAGAGACCCAGTACTTC.

The chain links TRBV5-1 to TRBJ1-3, with D possibly being TRBD1 (5 bases). V gave up 4 bases and J gave up 4 bases, with 15 bases separating them. Looked up from germline, CDR1 is SGHRS and CDR2 is YFSETQ. The CDR3 extends over 15 amino acids. CDR3 protein: CASSIGAFSGNTIYF. The CDR3 bases are TGCGCCAGCAGCATCGGGGCCTTTTCCGGAAACACCATATATTTT.

This chain connects TRBV28 to TRBJ2-7; D gene uncertain. This CDR3 region has 17 residues. The V gene lost 3 bases and the J gene lost 3 bases, with 21 bases spanning the gap. CDR1 MDHEN and CDR2 SYDVKM come from the germline V gene. CDR3 bases: TGTGCCAGCAGTTTCCCCAGGATCAGCCTAAGGTACTACGAGCAGTACTTC. Its protein product is CASSFPRISLRYYEQYF.

V is TRBV18 and J is TRBJ2-2; D is ambiguous. V was pared by 0 bases and J by 6 bases, with 5 bases between. The CDR3 has 13 residues. Germline lookup yields CDR1 KGHSH and CDR2 LQKENI. The CDR3 coding sequence is TGTGCCAGCTCACCACCGTGGGCCGGGGAGCTGTTTTTT. The encoded protein is CASSPPWAGELFF.

This sequence joins TRBV2 and TRBJ2-1; D gene unclear. The CDR3 consists of 14 residues. Between the trimmed V and J ends, which lost 4 bases and 3 bases, there was a span of 10 bases. Looked up from germline, CDR1 is SNHLY and CDR2 is FYNNEI. In DNA form, the CDR3 reads TGTGCCAGCAGTGGAGCTGGAAACTACAATGAGCAGTTCTTC. Its translation: CASSGAGNYNEQFF. Looking up the rest from reference TRBV2 and TRBJ2-1 gives the full variable domain: EPEVTQTPSHQVTQMGQEVILRCVPISNHLYFYWYRQILGQKVEFLVSFYNNEISEKSEIFDDQFSVERPDGSNFTLKIRSTKLEDSAMYFCASSGAGNYNEQFFGPGTRLTVL.

The rearrangement uses TRBV5-1 and TRBJ2-7, with TRBD1 matching over 9 bases. The germline V gene has CDR1 SGHRS and CDR2 YFSETQ. The CDR3 is made up of 14 amino acids. V trimming: 5 bases; J trimming: 4 bases; junction bases outside the gene matches: 7. The CDR3 sequence: CASRLTGGPYEQYF. CDR3 nucleotides: TGCGCCAGCAGGTTGACAGGGGGGCCGTACGAGCAGTACTTC.

J is TRBJ1-3 and V is TRBV5-4; possibly TRBD1 for D (6 bases). V was shortened by 4 bases and J by 4 bases, with 15 bases between the two germline ends. CDR1 and CDR2 from the germline V gene are SGHNT and YYREEE (reference sequence). The length of the CDR3 is 15 residues. CDR3 residues: CASSRPDRPGNTIYF. CDR3 sequence (DNA): TGTGCCAGCAGCCGGCCCGACAGGCCCGGAAACACCATATATTTT.

The rearrangement uses TRBV30 and TRBJ2-3, with D tentatively TRBD1 or TRBD2 (7 bases each). The CDR3 spans 12 residues. Germline V CDR1 and CDR2: GTSNPN, SVGIG (reference sequence). The germline V and J ends were trimmed by 7 bases and 6 bases, with 14 bases remaining between them. This CDR3 is CASQGGRDTQYF. The CDR3 bases are TGTGCCTCTCAGGGGGGGAGGGATACGCAGTATTTT.

CDR3 DNA sequence: TGTGCCAGCAGCTGGGGGGACAGGACGAACACTGAAGCTTTCTTT. Protein product: CASSWGDRTNTEAFF. The chain employs TRBV7-8 and TRBJ1-1, with 8 bases lining up with TRBD1. This CDR3 is 15 amino acids long. Losses at the gene ends were 4 bases for V and 1 base for J; bases not matched to a gene: 5. Per germline, CDR1 SGHVS and CDR2 FQNEAQ.

This sequence joins TRBV7-6 and TRBJ1-6; D is ambiguous. This CDR3 comprises 14 residues. V was clipped by 1 base and J by 8 bases, with 9 bases between them. Germline assignment: CDR1 SGHVS and CDR2 FNYEAQ. The CDR3 DNA is TGTGCCAGCAGCTTAGAAGCGCGTTATTCACCCCTCCACTTT. This codes for CASSLEARYSPLHF.

V usage is TRBV30 and J usage is TRBJ1-2, with D possibly TRBD1 on 5 matching bases. This CDR3 comprises 14 residues. Germline lookup yields CDR1 GTSNPN and CDR2 SVGIG (reference sequence). V lost 0 bases, J lost 7 bases, and 15 bases lay in between. CDR3 protein: CAWSVQKGFGGYTF. CDR3 in DNA: TGTGCCTGGAGTGTACAAAAGGGGTTTGGTGGCTACACCTTC.

The rearrangement joins TRBV6-1 to TRBJ1-2; D possibly corresponds to TRBD1 (6 bases). Germline lookup yields CDR1 MNHNS and CDR2 SASEGT. The V end lost 4 bases, the J end lost 7 bases, and 16 bases lay between the germline ends. The CDR3 is 14 residues long. The CDR3 nucleotides read TGTGCCAGCAGTGGGTCCAGGGGATTGGGTGGCTACACCTTC. This gives the protein CASSGSRGLGGYTF.